Below, one TCR beta chain is given with its context. The target antigen is unknown. Looked up from germline, CDR1 is MNHEY and CDR2 is SVGAGI. The CDR3 is made up of 15 amino acids. The V gene lost 0 bases and the J gene lost 1 base, with 7 bases spanning the gap. The data were obtained in a study of T cell responses to AZD1222 COVID-19 vaccine. Looking at the study overall: Investigators merged groups given second doses at roughly 4 or roughly 12 weeks. Findings of the study overall: White British people made up most donors, females outnumbered males, and clonal diversity was possibly underestimated.

The assay was immunoSEQ multiplex PCR, and TCRdb's table has in-frame clones only and misses some. The data hold about 190,000 clones, with 80% to 95% observed a single time. This clonotype originated in an adult in good health. V and J are TRBV6-5 and TRBJ1-5; D possibly corresponds to TRBD1 (5 bases). Sample: peripheral blood, taken on day 0 of AZD1222 vaccination. Here the CDR3 reads CASSYSGVSNQPQHF. CDR3 DNA: TGTGCCAGCAGTTACTCAGGGGTGAGCAATCAGCCCCAGCATTTT.